Each of the 15 T cell receptor beta chains below was sequenced from the same sample in a study of graft-versus-host responses after intestinal transplantation (dated by TCRdb to the early 2020s). The sample's time point label is to be understood as: cells obtained before transplantation from donor or recipient. Library preparation used the immunoSEQ multiplex PCR assay. TCRdb carries this immuneACCESS record with in-frame sequences only. Its versions omit some clonotypes, under half of them owing to an unresolved V gene in the studies checked, with the rest unexplained. The sample table lists approximately 63,000 clones, about 94% of them with a count of one. The top ten constitute 0.35% to 0.45% of the sample. Their recognized antigens are unknown. Material: unstimulated CD4+ T cells sorted from spleen or lymph node cells, obtained before transplant. Receptor source: a human donor who was the organ donor for an intestinal transplant.

The chain links TRBV20-1 to TRBJ2-7; a weak D match, TRBD2 (5 bases). This CDR3 has 11 amino acids. Germline-derived CDR1 and CDR2 are DFQATT and SNEGSKA (reference sequence). Trimming stripped 3 bases from V and 4 bases from J, with 7 bases between. CDR3 loop: CSASRDYEQYF. The CDR3 DNA reads as TGCAGTGCTAGTCGGGATTACGAGCAGTACTTC.

The table lists this clone with a count of one. CDR3 protein: CASSTGLAGLYEQYF. In nucleotides, the CDR3 is TGCGCCAGCAGCACAGGACTAGCGGGGTTATACGAGCAGTACTTC. The chain joins TRBV5-1 to TRBJ2-5, with 12 bases that match TRBD2. The end of the DNA fits TRBJ2-7 better, so the J call may be wrong. CDR1 is SGHRS, CDR2 YFSETQ, per germline. CDR3 length: 15 residues.

This chain joins TRBV9 and TRBJ1-3; D is unclear. V was trimmed by 2 bases and J by 0 bases, leaving 6 bases between them. There are 14 residues in the CDR3. Germline V lookup: CDR1 SGDLS, CDR2 YYNGEE. Written as DNA, the CDR3 is TGTGCCAGCAGCGTGACCAGCTCTGGAAACACCATATATTTT. It codes for CASSVTSSGNTIYF.

The chain carries TRBV5-1 and TRBJ2-3; no clear D gene. Trimming took off 1 base at V and 4 bases at J, with 13 bases between the two ends. This CDR3 region has 15 residues. The germline V gene encodes CDR1 SGHRS and CDR2 YFSETQ. The CDR3 spells CASSLMVLGADTQYF. The CDR3, as DNA: TGCGCCAGCAGCTTGATGGTCTTGGGCGCAGATACGCAGTATTTT.

The chain is built from TRBV6-6 and TRBJ2-7, with a weak D call TRBD2 (5 bases). CDR3 length: 14 residues. Trimming shortened V by 0 bases and J by 4 bases, and 10 bases separated the two germline ends. Germline V gene sequence: CDR1 MNHNY, CDR2 SVGAGI (reference sequence). In nucleotides, the CDR3 is TGTGCCAGCAGTTACTCCGGGAATAGTTACGAGCAGTACTTC. It is translated as CASSYSGNSYEQYF.

This chain links TRBV7-2 with TRBJ2-7; no definite D call. The germline V gene encodes CDR1 SGHTA and CDR2 FQGNSA. CDR3 length: 14 amino acids. The V end lost 1 base, the J end lost 6 bases, and 13 bases lay between the germline ends. CDR3 loop: CASSLVAASFEQYF. In DNA form, the CDR3 reads TGTGCCAGCAGCTTAGTCGCGGCAAGTTTCGAGCAGTACTTC.

J is TRBJ2-1 and V is TRBV10-3; D unclear. V dropped 4 bases and J dropped 8 bases, with 6 bases sitting between them. The CDR3 runs 11 residues. Germline loops: CDR1 ENHRY, CDR2 SYGVKD. The CDR3 region is CAISAQDEQFF. The CDR3 DNA reads TGTGCCATCAGTGCCCAGGATGAGCAGTTCTTC.

The CDR3 is CASSYSRGQGTYEQYF. The CDR3 nucleotides are TGTGCCAGCAGTTACTCGAGGGGACAGGGCACCTACGAGCAGTACTTC. The gene calls are TRBV6-6 and TRBJ2-7, with 9 bases fitting TRBD1. V trimming: 0 bases; J trimming: 2 bases; junction bases outside the gene matches: 5. The CDR3 sequence is 16 residues long. Germline V lookup: CDR1 MNHNY, CDR2 SVGAGI (reference sequence).

This chain uses TRBV7-8 with TRBJ2-3; D is uncertain. This CDR3 contains 16 residues. CDR1 is SGHVS and CDR2 is FQNEAQ in the germline V gene. Trimming took off 7 bases at V and 2 bases at J, with 19 bases between the two ends. Here the CDR3 reads CASTVGQHLITDTQYF. In DNA, the CDR3 is TGTGCCAGCACGGTCGGGCAGCATTTGATCACAGATACGCAGTATTTT.

The V call is TRBV6-1, the J call TRBJ1-4; maybe TRBD1 (5 bases). Germline V gene lookup returns CDR1 MNHNS and CDR2 SASEGT. This CDR3 region has 14 residues. V shed 9 bases and J shed 4 bases, with 15 bases lying between them. CDR3 protein: CASWRQRLNEKLFF. The DNA for the CDR3 is TGTGCCAGTTGGAGACAGAGGCTTAATGAAAAACTGTTTTTT.

V and J are TRBV30 and TRBJ2-6; D is possibly TRBD1 or TRBD2 (6 bases each). Deletions cut 2 bases from V and 0 bases from J, with 8 bases between. The CDR3 length is 15 residues. CDR1 and CDR2 from the germline V gene are GTSNPN and SVGIG (reference sequence). The CDR3 bases are TGTGCCTGGAGTTCGGGGGCCTCTGGGGCCAACGTCCTGACTTTC. Amino acid sequence: CAWSSGASGANVLTF.

The chain has TRBV7-6 and TRBJ2-6, with 7 bases aligning to TRBD1. With 3 bases clipped from V and 0 bases from J, the junction kept 8 bases outside the gene matches. The CDR3 is 18 residues long. CDR1 and CDR2 (germline): SGHVS, FNYEAQ. The CDR3 region has the DNA TGTGCCAGCAGCTTTGCGGCCGGGACAGACTCTGGGGCCAACGTCCTGACTTTC. This gives the protein CASSFAAGTDSGANVLTF. The variable domain in full, with the rest retrieved from reference TRBV7-6 and TRBJ2-6, is GAGVSQSPRYKVTKRGQDVALRCDPISGHVSLYWYRQALGQGPEFLTYFNYEAQQDKSGLPNDRFSAERPEGSISTLTIQRTEQRDSAMYRCASSFAAGTDSGANVLTFGAGSRLTVL.

The chain has TRBV4-3 and TRBJ2-5, with D unresolved. Germline CDR1 LGHNA, CDR2 YSLEER. Between the trimmed V and J ends, which lost 0 bases and 5 bases, there was a span of 7 bases. There are 13 residues in the CDR3. CDR3 sequence (DNA): TGCGCCAGCAGCCAAGAGGACGGGGAGACCCAGTACTTC. Translated: CASSQEDGETQYF.

This rearrangement joins TRBV7-2 to TRBJ2-5; the match to TRBD2 covers 7 bases. Germline-derived CDR1 and CDR2 are SGHTA and FQGNSA. This CDR3 region has 14 residues. Trimming took 5 bases from V and 7 from J; bases not matched to a gene: 10. The DNA for the CDR3 is TGTGCCAGCAGCCGCCTGAGCGGGGAGGGGACCCAGTACTTC. Translated: CASSRLSGEGTQYF.

V is TRBV7-2 and J is TRBJ1-2; no clear D gene. The CDR3 is 15 amino acids. Between the trimmed V and J ends, which lost 4 bases and 7 bases, there was a span of 19 bases. CDR1 and CDR2 (germline): SGHTA, FQGNSA. Written as DNA, the CDR3 is TGTGCCAGCAGCTACTCTCTGTCTCAGCCTGGTGGCTACACCTTC. Encoded protein: CASSYSLSQPGGYTF.